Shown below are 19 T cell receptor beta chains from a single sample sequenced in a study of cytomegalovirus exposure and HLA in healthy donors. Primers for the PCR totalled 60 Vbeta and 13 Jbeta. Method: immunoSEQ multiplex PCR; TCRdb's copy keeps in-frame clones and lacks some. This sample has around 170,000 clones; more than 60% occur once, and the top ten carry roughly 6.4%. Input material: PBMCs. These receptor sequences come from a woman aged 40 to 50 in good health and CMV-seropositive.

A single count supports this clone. The CDR3 loop is CASSRGQAEAFF. CDR3 DNA: TGTGCCAGCAGCAGGGGACAGGCTGAAGCTTTCTTT. This chain connects TRBV5-4 to TRBJ1-1; TRBD1 agrees at 8 bases. Trimming cost V 4 bases and J 6 bases; bases outside gene matches: 2. CDR3 length: 12 amino acids. Germline CDR1 is SGHNT and CDR2 is YYREEE (reference sequence).

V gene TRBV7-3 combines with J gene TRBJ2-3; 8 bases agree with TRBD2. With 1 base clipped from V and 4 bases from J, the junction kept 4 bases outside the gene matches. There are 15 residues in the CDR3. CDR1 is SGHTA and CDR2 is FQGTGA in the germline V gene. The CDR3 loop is CASSLNGGGADTQYF. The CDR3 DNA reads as TGTGCCAGCAGCTTAAACGGGGGGGGAGCAGATACGCAGTATTTT.

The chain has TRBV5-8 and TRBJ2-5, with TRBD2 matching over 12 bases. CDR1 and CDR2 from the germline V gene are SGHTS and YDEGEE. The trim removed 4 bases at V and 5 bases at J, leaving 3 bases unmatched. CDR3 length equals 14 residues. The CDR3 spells CASSGGTSGETQYF. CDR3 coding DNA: TGTGCCAGCAGCGGCGGGACTAGCGGGGAGACCCAGTACTTC.

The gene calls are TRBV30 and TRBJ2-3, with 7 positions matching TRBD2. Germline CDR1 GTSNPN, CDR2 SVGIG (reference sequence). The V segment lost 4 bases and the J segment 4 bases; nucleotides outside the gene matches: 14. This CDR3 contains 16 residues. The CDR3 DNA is TGTGCCTGGATGACCCGGTCGGGACTAAAATCAGATACGCAGTATTTT. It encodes CAWMTRSGLKSDTQYF.

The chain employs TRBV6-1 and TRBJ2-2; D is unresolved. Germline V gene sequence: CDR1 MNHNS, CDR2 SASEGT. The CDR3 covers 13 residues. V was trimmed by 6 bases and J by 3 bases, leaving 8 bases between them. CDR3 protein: CASRLLYTGELFF. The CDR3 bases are TGTGCCAGCAGGTTACTTTACACCGGGGAGCTGTTTTTT.

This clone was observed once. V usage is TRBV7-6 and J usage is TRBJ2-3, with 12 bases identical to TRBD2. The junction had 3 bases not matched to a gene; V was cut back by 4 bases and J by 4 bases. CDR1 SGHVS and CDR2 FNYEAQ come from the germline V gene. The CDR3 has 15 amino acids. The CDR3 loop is CASSWTSGDSDTQYF. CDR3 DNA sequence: TGTGCCAGCAGCTGGACTAGCGGGGACTCAGATACGCAGTATTTT.

The CDR3 DNA is TGTGCCAGCAGCTTGAGGCGGAGCGCGGGTGAGACCCAGTACTTC. Its translation is CASSLRRSAGETQYF. The chain links TRBV7-2 to TRBJ2-5; D possibly corresponds to TRBD2 (5 bases). Germline V gene sequence: CDR1 SGHTA, CDR2 FQGNSA. This CDR3 contains 15 residues. V was cut by 3 bases and J by 5 bases, with 16 bases left in between.

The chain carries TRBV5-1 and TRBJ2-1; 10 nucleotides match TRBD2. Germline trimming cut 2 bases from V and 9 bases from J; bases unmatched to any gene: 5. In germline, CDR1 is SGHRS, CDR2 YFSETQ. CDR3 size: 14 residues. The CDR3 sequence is CASSLAGGHGEQFF. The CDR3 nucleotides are TGCGCCAGCAGCTTAGCGGGGGGGCATGGTGAGCAGTTCTTC.

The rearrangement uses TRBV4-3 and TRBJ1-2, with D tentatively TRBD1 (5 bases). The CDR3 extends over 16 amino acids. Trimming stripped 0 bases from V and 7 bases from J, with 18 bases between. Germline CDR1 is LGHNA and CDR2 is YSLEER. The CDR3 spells CASSQDQTNRLGGYTF. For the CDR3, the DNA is TGCGCCAGCAGCCAAGATCAAACAAACAGGTTGGGTGGCTACACCTTC.

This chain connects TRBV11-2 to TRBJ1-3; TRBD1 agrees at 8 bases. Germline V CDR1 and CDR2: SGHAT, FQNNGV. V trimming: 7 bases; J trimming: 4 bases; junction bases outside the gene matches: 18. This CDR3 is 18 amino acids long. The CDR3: CASTDHRTGFYSGNTIYF. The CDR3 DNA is TGTGCCAGCACCGACCACAGGACAGGGTTTTATTCGGGAAACACCATATATTTT.

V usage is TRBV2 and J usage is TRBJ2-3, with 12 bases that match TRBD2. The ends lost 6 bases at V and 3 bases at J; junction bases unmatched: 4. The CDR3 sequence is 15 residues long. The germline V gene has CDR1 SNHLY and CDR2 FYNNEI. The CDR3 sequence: CASRASGGGTDTQYF. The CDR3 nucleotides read TGTGCCAGCAGAGCTAGCGGGGGGGGGACAGATACGCAGTATTTT.

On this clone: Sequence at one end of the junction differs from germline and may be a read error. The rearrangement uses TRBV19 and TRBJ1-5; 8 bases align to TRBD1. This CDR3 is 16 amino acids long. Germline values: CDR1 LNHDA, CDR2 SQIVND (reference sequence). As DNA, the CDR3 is TGTGCCAGTAGCATAGGGACAGGCCGGGACAATCAGCCCCAGCATTTT. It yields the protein CASSIGTGRDNQPQHF.

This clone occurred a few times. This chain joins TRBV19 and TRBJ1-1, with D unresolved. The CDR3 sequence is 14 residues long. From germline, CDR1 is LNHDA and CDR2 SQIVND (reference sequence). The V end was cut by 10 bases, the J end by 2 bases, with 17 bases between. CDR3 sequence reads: CAIRQGGSNTEAFF. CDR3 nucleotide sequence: TGTGCCATCCGACAAGGAGGCAGCAACACTGAAGCTTTCTTT.

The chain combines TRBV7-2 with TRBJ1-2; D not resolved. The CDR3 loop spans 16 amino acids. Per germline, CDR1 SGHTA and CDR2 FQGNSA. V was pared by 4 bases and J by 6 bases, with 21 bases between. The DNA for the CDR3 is TGTGCCAGCAGCTCGACCTGGGGAGGGAGGTTGCATGGCTACACCTTC. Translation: CASSSTWGGRLHGYTF. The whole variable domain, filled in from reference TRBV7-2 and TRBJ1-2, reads GAGVSQSPSNKVTEKGKDVELRCDPISGHTALYWYRQSLGQGLEFLIYFQGNSAPDKSGLPSDRFSAERTGGSVSTLTIQRTQQEDSAVYLCASSSTWGGRLHGYTFGSGTRLTVV.

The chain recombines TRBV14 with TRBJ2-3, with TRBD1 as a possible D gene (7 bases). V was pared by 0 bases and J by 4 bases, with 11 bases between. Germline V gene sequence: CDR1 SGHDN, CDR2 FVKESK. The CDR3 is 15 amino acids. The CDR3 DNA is TGTGCCAGCAGCCAAGACAGGGGGAGGTCAGATACGCAGTATTTT. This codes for CASSQDRGRSDTQYF.

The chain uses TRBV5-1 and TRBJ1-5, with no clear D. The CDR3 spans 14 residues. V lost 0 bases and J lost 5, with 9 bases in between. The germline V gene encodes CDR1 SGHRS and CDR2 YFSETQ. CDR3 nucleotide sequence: TGCGCCAGCAGCTTGGGGGGAGTGGATCAGCCCCAGCATTTT. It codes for CASSLGGVDQPQHF.

CDR3: CASGLSGGGNEQFF. The CDR3 region has the DNA TGTGCCAGCGGCTTGAGCGGGGGGGGAAATGAGCAGTTCTTC. The rearrangement joins TRBV9 to TRBJ2-1; 10 bases map to TRBD2. Germline V gives CDR1 SGDLS, CDR2 YYNGEE. Trimming took 7 bases from V and 7 from J; bases not matched to a gene: 8. The CDR3 spans 14 residues.

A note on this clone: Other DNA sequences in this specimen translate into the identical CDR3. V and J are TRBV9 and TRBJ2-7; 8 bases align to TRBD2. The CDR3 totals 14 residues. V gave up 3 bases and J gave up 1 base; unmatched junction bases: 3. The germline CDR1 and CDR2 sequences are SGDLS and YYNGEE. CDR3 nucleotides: TGTGCCAGCAGCGCGGGGGGGGTTTCCTACGAGCAGTACTTC. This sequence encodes CASSAGGVSYEQYF. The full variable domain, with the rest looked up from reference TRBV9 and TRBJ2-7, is DSGVTQTPKHLITATGQRVTLRCSPRSGDLSVYWYQQSLDQGLQFLIQYYNGEERAKGNILERFSAQQFPDLHSELNLSSLELGDSALYFCASSAGGVSYEQYFGPGTRLTVT.

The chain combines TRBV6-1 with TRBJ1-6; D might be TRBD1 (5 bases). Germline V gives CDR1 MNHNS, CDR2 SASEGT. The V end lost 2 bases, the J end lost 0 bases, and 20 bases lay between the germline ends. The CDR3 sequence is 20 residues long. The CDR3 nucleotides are TGTGCCAGCAGTGAATTGACAGTCACGCGTAAAAGCTCCTATAATTCACCCCTCCACTTT. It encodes CASSELTVTRKSSYNSPLHF.